The T cell receptor beta chain described here comes from a study of blood T cell repertoires in COVID-19. Here immunoSEQ multiplex PCR was the method, and the copy in TCRdb shows in-frame clones only, minus some. The sample carries approximately 110,000 clones, around 83% recorded once. The germline CDR1 and CDR2 sequences are LGHNA and YNFKEQ. The CDR3 length is 16 residues. After removal of 6 bases from V and 1 base from J, the junction contained 8 bases not matched to a gene. The chain recombines TRBV4-2 with TRBJ2-2, with 7 bases that match TRBD2. The sample consisted of peripheral blood. This TCR derives from a woman aged 60-70 years with COVID-19, enrolled during active disease. The CDR3 is CASSPKRGENTGELFF. CDR3 nucleotides: TGTGCCAGCAGTCCGAAGCGGGGAGAGAACACCGGGGAGCTGTTTTTT.